The entry that follows covers one TCR beta chain sequence. Its antigen is still unknown. This sample is part of a study of memory CD4+ T cells and cytomegalovirus serostatus. Looking at the study overall: Healthy Belgian adult donors included several CMV-positive and around 25 CMV-negative people. Study-level findings and limits: Repertoires predicted CMV serostatus with median bootstrapped AUC of about 0.94. Each of roughly 65 CMV-associated TCRbeta sequences occurred in one to five individuals.

Single viable CD3+CD4+CD8-CD45RO+ cells were sorted as the memory CD4+ T cells. Germline values: CDR1 MDHEN, CDR2 SYDVKM. Trimming removed 4 bases from V and 4 bases from J, with 13 bases in between. The CDR3 is 14 amino acids. Methods used by the authors: Out-of-frame sequences were removed, leaving 2 million to 2.5 million distinct TCRbeta sequences. Assay used: immunoSEQ multiplex PCR; TCRdb lists only in-frame clones, some missing. That table gives V, J and clone size, and the DNA gave D and trimming. Of about 100,000 clones listed, about 80% were seen once; the top ten hold approximately 4%. Sequenced material: memory CD4+ T cells from blood. This chain links TRBV28 with TRBJ1-2, with D uncertain. The clonotype comes from an adult in good health and CMV-seropositive. The DNA for the CDR3 is TGTGCCAGCAGTTGGGTCAGCGCGACCTATGGCTACACCTTC. This gives the protein CASSWVSATYGYTF.